The 4 T cell receptor beta chains reported below all come from one sample, sequenced in a study of identical twins. TCRdb used MiXCR to reprocess the 5' RACE reads, holding one entry per CDR3 protein. Among hundreds of thousands of distinct CDR3 sequences listed, roughly 6.2% were seen once. The sample comprised naive T cells sorted from blood. The receptor set was obtained from a man in his late teens or twenties in good health.

This clonotype turned up a few times. The V and J genes are TRBV19 and TRBJ1-5; D possibly corresponds to TRBD1 (6 bases). Trimming took off 7 bases at V and 6 bases at J, with 19 bases between the two ends. The CDR3 has 15 residues. Germline CDR1 reads LNHDA; CDR2 reads SQIVND (reference sequence). CDR3 coding DNA: TGTGCCAGTACTCCGGCCATCGGGGGCAGTCAGCCCCAGCATTTT. Translating gives CASTPAIGGSQPQHF.

This clonotype occurred many times. This chain links TRBV20-1 with TRBJ2-3, with 7 bases fitting TRBD1. CDR3 length equals 15 residues. Unmatched junction bases numbered 3, after V lost 0 bases and J lost 0 bases. The germline V gene encodes CDR1 DFQATT and CDR2 SNEGSKA (reference sequence). Written as DNA, the CDR3 is TGCAGTGCTAGAGATGAGGGGGCTAGCACAGATACGCAGTATTTT. Amino acid sequence: CSARDEGASTDTQYF.

The sample holds many counts of this clonotype. The V gene is TRBV12-3 or TRBV12-4, the J gene TRBJ2-1; 7 bases fit TRBD2. V shed 6 bases and J 6 bases; nucleotides not matched to a gene: 8. The CDR3 totals 14 residues. The CDR3 sequence is CASSPKGLVNEQFF. The CDR3 DNA sequence: TGTGCCAGCAGCCCAAAAGGACTAGTCAATGAGCAGTTCTTC.

This clonotype showed up just a few times. V gene TRBV6-5 combines with J gene TRBJ1-2, with 8 bases that match TRBD1. This CDR3 region has 16 residues. The V gene's germline CDR1 is MNHEY and CDR2 SVGAGI. Trimming at V came to 2 bases and at J to 3 bases, leaving 8 bases not matched to a gene. The CDR3 DNA follows: TGTGCCAGCAGTTACACTTCAGGGGGCGGCGACTATGGCTACACCTTC. Encoded protein: CASSYTSGGGDYGYTF.